Listed below are T cell receptor beta chains from one sample, sequenced in a study of PD-1 blockade in classical Hodgkin lymphoma. TCRdb's copy holds only in-frame clones and misses some; the assay was immunoSEQ multiplex PCR. The repertoire includes about 97,000 clones, approximately 83% of them detected once, and more than 9% sits in the top ten. The sequencing here drew on peripheral blood mononuclear cells (PBMCs), taken at baseline. These receptors were taken from a human donor with classical Hodgkin lymphoma. Each CDR3 is given with its conserved first and last residue. The order of the fields is D gene, J gene, clone size, V gene, CDR3 length, CDR3 protein, CDR3 DNA. D genes are given only for firm matches. Clone size is stated in some rows and not others, as once, few, many or a class when expanded.

>NA|TRBJ1-4|NA|TRBV5-1|13
CASRDSFNEKLFF
TGCGCCAGCAGAGACAGCTTTAATGAAAAACTGTTTTTT
>TRBD2|TRBJ2-2|NA|TRBV19|14
CASSILAGTGELFF
TGTGCCAGTAGTATCCTAGCGGGCACCGGGGAGCTGTTTTTT
>NA|TRBJ1-2|NA|TRBV19|11
CASSMGLGYTF
TGTGCCAGTAGTATGGGACTTGGCTACACCTTC
>NA|TRBJ2-1|NA|TRBV5-1|14
CASSLGVADNEQFF
TGCGCCAGCAGCTTGGGGGTAGCGGACAATGAGCAGTTCTTC
>NA|TRBJ1-2|NA|TRBV2|14
CASSPGSLDYGYTF
TGTGCCAGCAGCCCAGGTTCGCTCGACTATGGCTACACCTTC
>TRBD1|TRBJ2-7|NA|TRBV6-5|15
CASSYPDRATYEQYF
TGTGCCAGCAGTTACCCTGACAGGGCGACCTACGAGCAGTACTTC
>NA|TRBJ1-2|few|TRBV19|13
CASTGSDDYGYTF
TGTGCCAGTACAGGATCAGACGACTATGGCTACACCTTC
>NA|TRBJ1-2|NA|TRBV28|13
CASSLPLTYGYTF
TGTGCCAGCAGTTTACCCCTAACCTATGGCTACACCTTC
>TRBD2|TRBJ2-1|NA|TRBV10-3|15
CAISESGLAPNEQFF
TGTGCCATCAGTGAGTCGGGACTAGCTCCCAATGAGCAGTTCTTC
>NA|TRBJ2-3|NA|TRBV27|14
CASSNRAATDTQYF
TGTGCCAGCAGTAACCGGGCCGCCACAGATACGCAGTATTTT
>NA|TRBJ2-4|NA|TRBV5-1|13
CASSLAGRDIQYF
TGCGCCAGCAGCTTGGCAGGGCGGGACATTCAGTACTTC